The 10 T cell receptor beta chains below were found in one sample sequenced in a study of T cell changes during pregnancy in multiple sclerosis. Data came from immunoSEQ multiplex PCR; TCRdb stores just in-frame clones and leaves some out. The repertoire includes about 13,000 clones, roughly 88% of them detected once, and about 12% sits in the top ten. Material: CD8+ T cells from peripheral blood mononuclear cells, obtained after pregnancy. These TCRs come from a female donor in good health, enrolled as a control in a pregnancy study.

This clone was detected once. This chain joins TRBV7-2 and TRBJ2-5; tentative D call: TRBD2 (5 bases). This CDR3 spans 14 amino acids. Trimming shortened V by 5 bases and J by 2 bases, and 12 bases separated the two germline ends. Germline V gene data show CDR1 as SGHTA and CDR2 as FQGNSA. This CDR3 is CASSPGWEQETQYF. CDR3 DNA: TGTGCCAGCAGCCCCGGCTGGGAGCAAGAGACCCAGTACTTC. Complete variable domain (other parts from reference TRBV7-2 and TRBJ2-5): GAGVSQSPSNKVTEKGKDVELRCDPISGHTALYWYRQSLGQGLEFLIYFQGNSAPDKSGLPSDRFSAERTGGSVSTLTIQRTQQEDSAVYLCASSPGWEQETQYFGPGTRLLVL.

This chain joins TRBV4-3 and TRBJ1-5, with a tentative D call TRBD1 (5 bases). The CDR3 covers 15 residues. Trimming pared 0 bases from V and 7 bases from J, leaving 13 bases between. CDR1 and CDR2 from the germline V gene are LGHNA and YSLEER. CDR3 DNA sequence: TGCGCCAGCAGCCAAGATATGGCAGGGCACCAGCCCCAGCATTTT. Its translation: CASSQDMAGHQPQHF.

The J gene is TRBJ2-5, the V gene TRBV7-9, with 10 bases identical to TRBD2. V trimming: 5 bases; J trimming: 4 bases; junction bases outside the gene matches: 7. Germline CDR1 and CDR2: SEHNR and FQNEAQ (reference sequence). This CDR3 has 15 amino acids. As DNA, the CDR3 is TGTGCCAGCAGCGCGCCCCTAGCGGGAGTAGAGACCCAGTACTTC. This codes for CASSAPLAGVETQYF.

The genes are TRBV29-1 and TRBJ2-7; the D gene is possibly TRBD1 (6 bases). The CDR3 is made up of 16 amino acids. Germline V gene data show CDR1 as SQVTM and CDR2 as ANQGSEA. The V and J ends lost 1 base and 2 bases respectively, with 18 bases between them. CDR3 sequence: CSVEGSVTGHPYEQYF. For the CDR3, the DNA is TGCAGCGTTGAAGGCTCGGTGACAGGCCACCCCTACGAGCAGTACTTC.

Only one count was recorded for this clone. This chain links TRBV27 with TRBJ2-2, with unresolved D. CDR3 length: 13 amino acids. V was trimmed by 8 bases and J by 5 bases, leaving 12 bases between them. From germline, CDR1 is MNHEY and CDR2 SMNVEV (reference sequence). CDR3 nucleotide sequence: TGTGCCAGCCTTGCCGGAGTTACCGGGGAGCTGTTTTTT. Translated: CASLAGVTGELFF.

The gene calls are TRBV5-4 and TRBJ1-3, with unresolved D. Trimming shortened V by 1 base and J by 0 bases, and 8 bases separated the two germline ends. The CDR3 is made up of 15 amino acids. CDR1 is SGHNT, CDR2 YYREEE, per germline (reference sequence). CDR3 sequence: CASSLLSNSGNTIYF. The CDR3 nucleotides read TGTGCCAGCAGCTTGCTGAGTAACTCTGGAAACACCATATATTTT. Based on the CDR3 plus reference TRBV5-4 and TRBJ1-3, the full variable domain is ETGVTQSPTHLIKTRGQQVTLRCSSQSGHNTVSWYQQALGQGPQFIFQYYREEENGRGNFPPRFSGLQFPNYSSELNVNALELDDSALYLCASSLLSNSGNTIYFGEGSWLTVV.

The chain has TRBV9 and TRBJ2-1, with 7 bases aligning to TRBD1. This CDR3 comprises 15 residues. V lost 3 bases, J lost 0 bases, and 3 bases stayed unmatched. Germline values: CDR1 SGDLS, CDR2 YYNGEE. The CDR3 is CASSDRDSSYNEQFF. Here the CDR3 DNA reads TGTGCCAGCAGCGATAGGGACAGCTCCTACAATGAGCAGTTCTTC.

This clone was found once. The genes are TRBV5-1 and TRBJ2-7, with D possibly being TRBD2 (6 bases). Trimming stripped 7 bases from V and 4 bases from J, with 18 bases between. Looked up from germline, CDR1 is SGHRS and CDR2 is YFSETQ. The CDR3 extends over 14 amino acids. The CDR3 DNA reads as TGCGCCAGCGCAGTTGTGGGGGGACCTTACGAGCAGTACTTC. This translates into CASAVVGGPYEQYF. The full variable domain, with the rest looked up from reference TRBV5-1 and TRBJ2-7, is KAGVTQTPRYLIKTRGQQVTLSCSPISGHRSVSWYQQTPGQGLQFLFEYFSETQRNKGNFPGRFSGRQFSNSRSEMNVSTLELGDSALYLCASAVVGGPYEQYFGPGTRLTVT.

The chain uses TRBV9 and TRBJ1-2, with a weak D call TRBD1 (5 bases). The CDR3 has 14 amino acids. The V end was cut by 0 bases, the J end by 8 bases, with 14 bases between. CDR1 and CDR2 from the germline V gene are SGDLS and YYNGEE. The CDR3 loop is CASSVVGGAGGYTF. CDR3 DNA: TGTGCCAGCAGCGTAGTTGGAGGGGCAGGGGGCTACACCTTC.

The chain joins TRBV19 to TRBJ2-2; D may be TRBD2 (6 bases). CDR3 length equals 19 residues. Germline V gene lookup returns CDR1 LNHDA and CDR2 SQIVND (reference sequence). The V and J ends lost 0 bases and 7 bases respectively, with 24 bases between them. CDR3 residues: CASSIDPIGRRERVGELFF. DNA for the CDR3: TGTGCCAGTAGTATAGACCCTATTGGAAGGCGGGAAAGGGTCGGGGAGCTGTTTTTT.